This T cell receptor beta chain comes out of a study of neoadjuvant anti-PD-1 for oral cavity cancer. This clone is classed as medium-sized. No culture or expansion preceded analysis of these blood cells. Trimming left V 4 bases short and J 3 bases short, with 13 bases between. Germline-derived CDR1 and CDR2 are SEHNR and FQNEAQ (reference sequence). This CDR3 region has 14 residues. Here immunoSEQ multiplex PCR was the method, and the copy in TCRdb shows in-frame clones only, minus some. This table has more than 15,000 clones, 60% to 80% appearing once. V usage is TRBV7-9 and J usage is TRBJ2-7; tentatively, D is TRBD1 (7 bases). The sequencing here drew on PBMCs, taken before nivolumab (anti-PD-1) treatment. The receptor was derived from a person aged 35-79 years with oral cavity squamous cell carcinoma. The CDR3 nucleotides are TGTGCCAGCAGCTCAGGGGGGCTCCTCTACGAGCAGTACTTC. Amino acid sequence: CASSSGGLLYEQYF.